This T cell receptor beta chain was found in a study of T-cell reconstitution after alpha-beta-depleted transplantation in children. The authors prepared the TCRbeta library with unique molecular identifiers. Each CDR3 protein is one row after TCRdb ran MiXCR on the PCR reads. The profile covers over 200,000 distinct CDR3 sequences, with around 9.6% appearing a single time and around 6.2% taken by the ten largest. This clonotype came up many times. The CDR3 has 17 residues. CDR1 is SGHRS, CDR2 YFSETQ, per germline. V shed 0 bases and J shed 7 bases, with 17 bases lying between them. The sample in question was PBMCs from the stem cell graft donor, obtained from the stem cell graft. This receptor was obtained from a human donor who donated a stem cell graft to a child with acute lymphoblastic leukemia. The chain combines TRBV5-1 with TRBJ1-6, with D tentatively TRBD1 (6 bases). The CDR3 coding sequence is TGCGCCAGCAGCTTGGAGGGGGGGTCCGGGACAAATTCACCCCTCCACTTT. Translated, it gives CASSLEGGSGTNSPLHF. Full variable domain (missing parts from reference TRBV5-1 and TRBJ1-6): KAGVTQTPRYLIKTRGQQVTLSCSPISGHRSVSWYQQTPGQGLQFLFEYFSETQRNKGNFPGRFSGRQFSNSRSEMNVSTLELGDSALYLCASSLEGGSGTNSPLHFGNGTRLTVT.